The source of this T cell receptor (beta chain) is a study of blood T cell repertoires in COVID-19. The protocol was immunoSEQ multiplex PCR, while the TCRdb copy is restricted to in-frame clones and leaves out a portion. The table includes around 260,000 clones, roughly 89% detected once. The material sequenced was peripheral blood. This TCR was recovered from a woman aged 40 to 55 who had recovered from COVID-19.

The CDR3 nucleotides read TGTGCCAGCAGCTTAGTCCCCGCTAGACTAGCCAGTAACGAGCAGTACTTC. Translation gives CASSLVPARLASNEQYF. The chain links TRBV7-9 to TRBJ2-7; 7 nucleotides match TRBD2. The germline V gene encodes CDR1 SEHNR and CDR2 FQNEAQ (reference sequence). J gave up 5 bases and V 1 base, and 14 bases lay outside the gene matches. CDR3 size: 17 residues.